The TCR beta chain described here comes from a study of blood T cells in healthy people across ages. Study-wide results and limits: Greater diversity and more naive CD4+ cells were seen in long-lived donors than in aged donors. Diversity of TCR beta correlated strongly with naive T cell percentage.

Remarks on this clonotype: Its antigen is undetermined.

Primed by a sample-barcoded 5' primer and a J-beta primer mix, a second PCR proceeded for about 6 to 11 cycles. Every cDNA molecule bore a tag from a template-switch adaptor containing 12 random nucleotides. TCRdb itself ran the 5' RACE reads through MiXCR, one entry per CDR3 protein. The repertoire includes about 830,000 distinct CDR3 sequences, around two thirds of them detected once, and 25% to 35% sits in the top ten. This CDR3 is built from 15 residues. V lost 4 bases and J lost 11, with 26 bases in between. Germline V gives CDR1 DFQATT, CDR2 SNEGSKA (reference sequence). The TCR comes from a man between 25 and 39 years old in good health. The sequencing input was blood. This chain joins TRBV20-1 and TRBJ2-5, with D unresolved. CDR3: CSAIDPAGSLEEQYF. CDR3 nucleotides: TGCAGTGCTATTGACCCGGCAGGAAGCCTAGAAGAGCAGTACTTC.